This TCR beta chain is drawn from a study of blood T cell repertoires in COVID-19. Here immunoSEQ multiplex PCR was the method, and the copy in TCRdb shows in-frame clones only, minus some. The sample lists about 500,000 clones, roughly 87% occurring once. Trimming cost V 2 bases and J 6 bases, with 10 bases left between them. Germline values: CDR1 MDHEN, CDR2 SYDVKM. The CDR3 is made up of 14 amino acids. The clonotype originates from a woman under 30 who had recovered from COVID-19. The genes are TRBV28 and TRBJ2-2; D perhaps matches TRBD2 (5 bases). Sequencing was carried out using PBMCs or T cells enriched from blood (not recorded which). CDR3 DNA: TGTGCCAGCAGTTTAGTTCGGGGAGCCGGGGAGCTGTTTTTT. It specifies CASSLVRGAGELFF.